These T cell receptor beta chains were read from a single sample in a study of T cell repertoires in cytomegalovirus infection. TCRdb used MiXCR to reprocess the reads, holding one entry per CDR3 protein. The sample yields 550,000 to 700,000 distinct CDR3 sequences, around 40% seen once. The antigens these receptors bind are not known. The sample consisted of cultured PBMCs, taken from culture after CMV antigen stimulation. Receptors originate from a human donor in good health (CMV status not recorded). Some clones in this sample may be carry-over from other donors' samples. CDR3s include the opening cysteine and the closing phenylalanine or tryptophan. The D gene is left open where the match is weak. A row's size may be missing; if present it is once, few, many or a size class.

j_gene | d_gene | v_gene | abundance | CDR3aa | CDR3nt
TRBJ2-1 | . | TRBV19 | few | CASMGWGASYNEQFF | TGTGCCAGTATGGGGTGGGGGGCATCCTACAATGAGCAGTTCTTC
TRBJ2-3 | TRBD2 | TRBV7-8 | . | CASSPFWLAGGPGDTQYF | TGTGCCAGCAGCCCGTTTTGGCTAGCGGGAGGGCCAGGGGATACGCAGTATTTT
TRBJ2-3 | . | TRBV12-5 | . | CASGLSRDGETSTDTQYF | TGTGCTAGTGGCCTCTCCCGGGACGGGGAAACTAGCACAGATACGCAGTATTTT
TRBJ2-1 | TRBD1 | TRBV28 | . | CASTHLGQLNEQFF | TGTGCCAGCACCCACCTGGGACAGCTGAATGAGCAGTTCTTC
TRBJ2-5 | . | TRBV28 | . | CASSVVTHVETLYF | TGTGCCAGCAGCGTAGTGACACATGTGGAGACCCTGTACTTC
TRBJ2-7 | . | TRBV20-1 | few | CSARGLAPEQYF | TGCAGTGCTAGAGGGCTAGCACCCGAGCAGTACTTC
TRBJ2-3 | . | TRBV6-2/TRBV6-3 | . | CASSYVRGDTQYF | TGTGCCAGCAGTTACGTAAGGGGAGATACGCAGTATTTT
TRBJ2-7 | . | TRBV20-1 | once | CSASMGALSLSEQYF | TGCAGTGCTAGTATGGGAGCCCTATCCCTCTCCGAGCAGTACTTC
TRBJ1-5 | . | TRBV7-2 | . | CASSPGHSNQPQHF | TGTGCCAGCAGCCCGGGCCATAGCAATCAGCCCCAGCATTTT
TRBJ1-2 | . | TRBV5-4 | . | CASSLGAGNVEVSYTF | TGTGCCAGCAGCTTGGGGGCCGGGAACGTGGAGGTGAGCTACACCTTC
TRBJ1-4 | . | TRBV5-5 | . | CASSLGEGGNEKLFF | TGTGCCAGCAGCTTGGGAGAGGGGGGTAATGAAAAACTGTTTTTT
TRBJ2-2 | . | TRBV7-2 | . | CASSLVFWASNRNTGELFF | TGTGCCAGCAGCTTAGTATTTTGGGCGTCCAACAGGAACACCGGGGAGCTGTTTTTT
TRBJ2-5 | . | TRBV12-3/TRBV12-4 | . | CASSPGKYQETQYF | TGTGCCAGCAGTCCCGGGAAGTACCAAGAGACCCAGTACTTC
TRBJ1-2 | . | TRBV15 | . | CATSRDHYGYTF | TGTGCCACCAGCCGGGATCACTATGGCTACACCTTC
TRBJ2-1 | . | TRBV5-1 | . | CASSLPRDLLNNEQFF | TGCGCCAGCAGCTTACCCCGGGACTTACTGAACAATGAGCAGTTCTTC
TRBJ1-1 | . | TRBV20-1 | once | CSAYRRGETYTEASF | TGCAGTGCCTACCGAAGGGGGGAAACTTACACTGAAGCTTCCTTT
TRBJ1-2 | . | TRBV7-2 | few | CASRRGDYGYTF | TGTGCCAGCAGAAGAGGGGATTATGGCTACACCTTC
TRBJ1-2 | . | TRBV12-3/TRBV12-4 | . | CATSRQIGYYGYTF | TGTGCCACCTCACGACAGATAGGCTACTATGGCTACACCTTC
TRBJ2-1 | . | TRBV24-1 | few | CATSDSGGRSSYNEQFF | TGTGCCACCAGTGATTCCGGGGGCAGGAGCTCCTACAATGAGCAGTTCTTC
TRBJ2-2 | . | TRBV7-9 | . | CASSLYMDGELFF | TGTGCCAGCAGCTTATACATGGACGGGGAGCTGTTTTTT
TRBJ2-7 | . | TRBV27 | . | CASSPSLYSYYEQYF | TGTGCCAGCAGTCCCTCACTTTACTCCTACTACGAGCAGTACTTC
TRBJ2-5 | TRBD2 | TRBV5-4 | . | CASSFPGLGETQYF | TGTGCCAGCAGCTTCCCAGGACTAGGAGAGACCCAGTACTTC
TRBJ2-1 | TRBD2 | TRBV7-2 | many | CASSSGLAGGHEQFF | TGTGCCAGCAGCTCGGGACTAGCGGGGGGGCATGAGCAGTTCTTC
TRBJ1-2 | . | TRBV7-9 | . | CASRENVLYGYTF | TGTGCCAGCAGGGAAAACGTCCTCTATGGCTACACCTTC
TRBJ2-5 | . | TRBV7-2 | . | CASSLHRQETQYF | TGTGCCAGCAGCTTGCACAGACAAGAGACCCAGTACTTC
TRBJ2-6 | TRBD1 | TRBV6-2/TRBV6-3 | few | CASTETGDSSGANVLTF | TGTGCCAGCACCGAGACAGGGGATAGCTCTGGGGCCAACGTCCTGACTTTC
TRBJ2-7 | . | TRBV7-2 | many | CASSSRSSYEQYF | TGTGCCAGCAGTTCGAGGTCCTCCTACGAGCAGTACTTC
TRBJ1-1 | . | TRBV6-6 | . | CASTELQGRQAFF | TGTGCCAGCACTGAGCTCCAGGGAAGGCAGGCTTTCTTT
TRBJ2-1 | TRBD2 | TRBV6-2/TRBV6-3 | few | CASSPPGLAGGGDEQFF | TGTGCCAGCAGTCCGCCGGGACTAGCGGGAGGGGGCGATGAGCAGTTCTTC
TRBJ1-1 | TRBD1 | TRBV19 | . | CASRTRDRVNTEAFF | TGTGCCAGTAGGACCCGGGACAGGGTCAACACTGAAGCTTTCTTT
TRBJ2-7 | . | TRBV12-5 | . | CASGPGISPSYEQYF | TGTGCTAGTGGACCCGGGATTTCGCCTTCCTACGAGCAGTACTTC
TRBJ1-5 | . | TRBV12-3/TRBV12-4 | . | CASSPSGRGWGNQPQHF | TGTGCCAGCAGTCCTTCGGGACGAGGGTGGGGCAATCAGCCCCAGCATTTT
TRBJ1-6 | . | TRBV7-9 | few | CASSFDSYSPLHF | TGTGCCAGCAGTTTTGACAGCTATTCACCCCTCCACTTT
TRBJ1-3 | . | TRBV6-8 | . | CASSSSVRPSGNTIYF | TGTGCCAGCAGTTCATCTGTTCGCCCCTCTGGAAACACCATATATTTT
TRBJ1-1 | . | TRBV28 | few | CASRGMRGLNTEAFF | TGTGCCAGCAGGGGGATGAGGGGCTTGAACACTGAAGCTTTCTTT
TRBJ2-1 | . | TRBV7-3 | . | CASSNLRGEEFF | TGTGCCAGCAGCAACCTCAGGGGTGAGGAGTTCTTC
TRBJ2-6 | . | TRBV19 | once | CASIAEGSGANVLTF | TGTGCCAGTATCGCGGAGGGCTCTGGGGCCAACGTCCTGACTTTC
TRBJ2-7 | . | TRBV7-2 | few | CASSFLTSPVEQYF | TGTGCCAGCAGCTTTTTGACTAGTCCCGTGGAGCAGTACTTC
TRBJ1-1 | TRBD1 | TRBV29-1 | . | CSVELGQGGTEAFF | TGCAGCGTTGAACTCGGACAGGGAGGCACTGAAGCTTTCTTT
TRBJ2-7 | TRBD1 | TRBV7-2 | . | CASSLEGAPGEEQYF | TGTGCCAGCAGCTTAGAGGGGGCCCCTGGGGAGGAGCAGTACTTC
TRBJ2-7 | TRBD2 | TRBV7-2 | few | CASSATSGVLGQQYF | TGTGCCAGCAGCGCTACTAGCGGAGTTTTGGGCCAGCAGTACTTC
TRBJ2-7 | TRBD2 | TRBV7-8 | few | CASSLVSGRVYEQYF | TGTGCCAGCAGCTTAGTGTCAGGGAGGGTGTACGAGCAGTACTTC